These 18 T cell receptor beta chains share one sample of origin, sequenced in a study of T cells in Graves' hyperthyroidism and ophthalmopathy. Researchers amplified the TCR beta CDR3 regions from RNA transcripts. TCR CDR3 regions were first amplified by RT-PCR with HTBI primers. TCRdb independently ran MiXCR on the multiplex PCR reads; one entry per CDR3 protein. The profile shows approximately 370,000 distinct CDR3 sequences, 15% of them singletons. Material: blood. The receptors here all came from a woman in her thirties with Graves' hyperthyroidism.

This chain links TRBV6-5 with TRBJ1-2; D gene unclear. V was trimmed by 2 bases and J by 3 bases, leaving 16 bases between them. The CDR3 extends over 16 amino acids. From germline, CDR1 is MNHEY and CDR2 SVGAGI. The CDR3 region is CASSYPNRPTDYGYTF. CDR3 sequence (DNA): TGTGCCAGCAGTTACCCCAACCGTCCTACAGACTATGGCTACACCTTC.

This chain uses TRBV7-2 with TRBJ2-3, with D unresolved. Germline V lookup: CDR1 SGHTA, CDR2 FQGNSA. This CDR3 comprises 13 residues. The V end was cut by 2 bases, the J end by 4 bases, with 7 bases between. The CDR3: CASSLWAADTQYF. CDR3 DNA sequence: TGTGCCAGCAGCTTATGGGCGGCAGATACGCAGTATTTT. The whole variable domain, filled in from reference TRBV7-2 and TRBJ2-3, reads GAGVSQSPSNKVTEKGKDVELRCDPISGHTALYWYRQSLGQGLEFLIYFQGNSAPDKSGLPSDRFSAERTGGSVSTLTIQRTQQEDSAVYLCASSLWAADTQYFGPGTRLTVL.

This clonotype was seen once. This may be a read error, as it is one base from a much larger clone. This chain uses TRBV4-2 with TRBJ2-5; D unresolved. This CDR3 is 14 amino acids long. Trimming shortened V by 4 bases and J by 4 bases, and 13 bases separated the two germline ends. Germline CDR1 reads LGHNA; CDR2 reads YNFKEQ. The CDR3 bases are TGTGCCAGCAGCCTAAGACCAGCCGGAGAGACCCAGTACTTC. This translates into CASSLRPAGETQYF.

This clonotype has at least ten counts. This sequence joins TRBV5-1 and TRBJ1-2; 8 nucleotides agree with TRBD1. The CDR3 runs 14 residues. J lost 4 bases, V lost 2 bases, and 4 bases had no gene match. Germline assignment: CDR1 SGHRS and CDR2 YFSETQ. CDR3 loop: CASSFGQGSYGYTF. The CDR3 DNA is TGCGCCAGCAGCTTCGGACAGGGAAGCTATGGCTACACCTTC.

This chain uses TRBV20-1 with TRBJ2-1; D is uncertain. V shed 6 bases and J shed 13 bases, with 13 bases lying between them. The CDR3 runs to 10 residues. CDR1 DFQATT and CDR2 SNEGSKA come from the germline V gene (reference sequence). The CDR3 is CSATSDFQFF. The CDR3 bases are TGCAGTGCAACCAGCGATTTTCAGTTCTTC.

The J gene is TRBJ2-5, the V gene TRBV9; the D is unclear. Germline V gene lookup returns CDR1 SGDLS and CDR2 YYNGEE. This CDR3 is built from 12 residues. Trimming took off 0 bases at V and 5 bases at J, with 5 bases between the two ends. Here the CDR3 DNA reads TGTGCCAGCAGCGTAGACGACGAGACCCAGTACTTC. Amino acid sequence: CASSVDDETQYF.

This clonotype was counted many times. The chain couples TRBV28 to TRBJ1-1; 9 bases match TRBD1. The ends lost 5 bases at V and 7 bases at J; junction bases unmatched: 14. Germline CDR1 and CDR2: MDHEN and SYDVKM. This CDR3 comprises 16 residues. The CDR3 protein is CASSGPGQGGLSEAFF. CDR3 bases: TGTGCCAGCAGTGGGCCGGGACAGGGAGGATTGAGTGAAGCTTTCTTT.

V usage is TRBV6-2 or TRBV6-3 and J usage is TRBJ1-6, with D possibly matching TRBD1 (5 bases). V was trimmed by 7 bases and J by 8 bases, leaving 12 bases between them. The germline CDR1 and CDR2 sequences are MNHEY and SVGEGT. CDR3 length: 13 amino acids. This CDR3 reads CASIGQGYSPLHF. The CDR3 nucleotides are TGTGCCAGCATAGGTCAGGGCTATTCACCCCTCCACTTT.

This sequence joins TRBV6-2 or TRBV6-3 and TRBJ2-5, with 7 bases identical to TRBD2. Germline loops: CDR1 MNHEY, CDR2 SVGEGT. The trim removed 4 bases at V and 5 bases at J, leaving 28 bases unmatched. This CDR3 region has 21 residues. CDR3 protein: CASSSPRRRGRTENIGETQYF. CDR3 coding DNA: TGTGCCAGCAGTTCCCCGCGTCGGCGGGGGAGGACGGAGAATATCGGGGAGACCCAGTACTTC.

This sequence joins TRBV15 and TRBJ2-7; 7 bases agree with TRBD1. V lost 3 bases to trimming and J lost 1 base; unmatched junction nucleotides: 3. Germline V lookup: CDR1 LNHNV, CDR2 YYDKDF (reference sequence). This CDR3 spans 14 amino acids. CDR3 in DNA: TGTGCCACCAGCAGCGACAGGGCTTCCTACGAGCAGTACTTC. This encodes CATSSDRASYEQYF. Supplemented by reference TRBV15 and TRBJ2-7, the full variable domain reads DAMVIQNPRYQVTQFGKPVTLSCSQTLNHNVMYWYQQKSSQAPKLLFHYYDKDFNNEADTPDNFQSRRPNTSFCFLDIRSPGLGDTAMYLCATSSDRASYEQYFGPGTRLTVT.

This chain links TRBV29-1 with TRBJ1-1, with TRBD1 identical over 9 bases. The CDR3 covers 14 residues. With V trimmed by 2 bases and J by 12 bases, 13 bases remained unmatched. Per germline, CDR1 SQVTM and CDR2 ANQGSEA. CDR3 nucleotide sequence: TGCAGCGTTGAACCGCCGCGGATTGGACAGGGGCCTTTCTTT. This encodes CSVEPPRIGQGPFF.

In the case of this clonotype: A much larger clone lies a single base off, so this may be a read error. This CDR3 reads CASSLLGQEEQFF. The CDR3 DNA follows: TGTGCCAGCAGCTTATTAGGGCAGGAGGAGCAGTTCTTC. The gene calls are TRBV11-2 and TRBJ2-1, with D unclear. In germline, CDR1 is SGHAT, CDR2 FQNNGV. The CDR3 length is 13 residues. Trimming pared 2 bases from V and 10 bases from J, leaving 12 bases between.

Ten or more counts support this clonotype. This CDR3 is CASTPEPTGFVAFF. The CDR3 bases are TGTGCCAGCACCCCCGAACCTACAGGGTTTGTAGCTTTCTTT. This chain connects TRBV28 to TRBJ1-1; perhaps TRBD1 as D (6 bases). There are 14 residues in the CDR3. Per the germline V gene, CDR1 is MDHEN and CDR2 is SYDVKM. Trimming left V 7 bases short and J 10 bases short, with 22 bases between.

This clonotype was seen many times. V and J are TRBV24-1 and TRBJ1-1; TRBD1 is a possible D gene (6 bases). The germline V gene has CDR1 KGHDR and CDR2 SFDVKD. Trimming stripped 7 bases from V and 4 bases from J, with 12 bases between. CDR3 length: 13 residues. The CDR3 reads CATSRGGGTEAFF. CDR3 bases: TGTGCCACCAGCAGGGGTGGGGGCACTGAAGCTTTCTTT.

This clonotype was counted ten times or more. This chain joins TRBV7-8 and TRBJ2-1; a weak D match, TRBD2 (6 bases). CDR3 length: 21 amino acids. Germline CDR1 and CDR2: SGHVS and FQNEAQ. The V and J ends lost 0 bases and 0 bases respectively, with 24 bases between them. This chain's CDR3 is CASSLAALGGVSPSSYNEQFF. CDR3 bases: TGTGCCAGCAGCTTAGCGGCCCTCGGGGGAGTTAGCCCTAGCTCCTACAATGAGCAGTTCTTC.

The table lists this clonotype with many counts. This rearrangement joins TRBV2 to TRBJ1-2; a possible D gene is TRBD1 (6 bases). The germline gives CDR1 SNHLY, CDR2 FYNNEI. This CDR3 comprises 16 residues. The V and J ends lost 3 bases and 4 bases respectively, with 18 bases between them. CDR3 protein: CASSEVRTALGYGYTF. DNA of the CDR3: TGTGCCAGCAGTGAGGTTCGGACAGCCCTTGGCTATGGCTACACCTTC.

The J gene is TRBJ2-7, the V gene TRBV29-1, with TRBD1 matching 11 bases. CDR1 and CDR2 (germline): SQVTM, ANQGSEA. The CDR3 is 13 amino acids. The J segment lost 7 bases and the V segment lost 5 bases, leaving 7 bases of the junction unmatched. The CDR3 nucleotides are TGCAGCGTTTTTGGACAGGGGGCGGGGGAGCAGTACTTC. This gives the protein CSVFGQGAGEQYF.

This clonotype was seen at least ten times. The chain has TRBV14 and TRBJ2-3; 11 positions match TRBD2. V lost 4 bases, J lost 2 bases, and 5 bases stayed unmatched. The germline CDR1 and CDR2 sequences are SGHDN and FVKESK. The CDR3 is 16 residues long. The DNA for the CDR3 is TGTGCCAGCAGCCTCCTAGCGGGAGGCCTCACAGATACGCAGTATTTT. This encodes CASSLLAGGLTDTQYF.